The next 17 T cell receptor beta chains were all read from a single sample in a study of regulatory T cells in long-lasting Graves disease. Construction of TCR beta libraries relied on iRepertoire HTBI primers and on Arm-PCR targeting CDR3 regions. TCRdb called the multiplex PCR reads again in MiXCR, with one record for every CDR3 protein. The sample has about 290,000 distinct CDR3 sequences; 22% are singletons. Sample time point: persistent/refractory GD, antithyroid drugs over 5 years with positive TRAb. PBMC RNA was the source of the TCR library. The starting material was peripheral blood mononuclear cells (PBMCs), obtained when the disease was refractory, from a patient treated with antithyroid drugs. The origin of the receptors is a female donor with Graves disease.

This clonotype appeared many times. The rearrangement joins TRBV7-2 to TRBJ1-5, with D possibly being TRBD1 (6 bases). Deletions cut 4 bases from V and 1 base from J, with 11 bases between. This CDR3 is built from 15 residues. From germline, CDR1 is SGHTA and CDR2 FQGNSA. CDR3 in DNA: TGTGCCAGCAGCTCAGGGGTAGGAAGCAATCAGCCCCAGCATTTT. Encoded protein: CASSSGVGSNQPQHF.

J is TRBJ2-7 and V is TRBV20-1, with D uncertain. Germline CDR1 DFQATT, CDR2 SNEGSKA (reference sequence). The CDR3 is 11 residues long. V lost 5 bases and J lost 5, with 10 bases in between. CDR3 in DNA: TGCAGTGCTCCCTACTTCCACGAGCAGTACTTC. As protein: CSAPYFHEQYF.

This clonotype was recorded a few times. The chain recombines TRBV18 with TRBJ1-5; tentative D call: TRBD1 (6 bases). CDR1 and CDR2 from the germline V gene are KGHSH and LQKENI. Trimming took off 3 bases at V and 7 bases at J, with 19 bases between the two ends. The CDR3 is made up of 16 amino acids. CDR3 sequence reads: CASSPSYNPGEQPQHF. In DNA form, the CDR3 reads TGTGCCAGCTCACCTTCCTACAATCCAGGGGAACAGCCCCAGCATTTT. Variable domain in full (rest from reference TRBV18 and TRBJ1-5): NAGVMQNPRHLVRRRGQEARLRCSPMKGHSHVYWYRQLPEEGLKFMVYLQKENIIDESGMPKERFSAEFPKEGPSILRIQQVVRGDSAAYFCASSPSYNPGEQPQHFGDGTRLSIL.

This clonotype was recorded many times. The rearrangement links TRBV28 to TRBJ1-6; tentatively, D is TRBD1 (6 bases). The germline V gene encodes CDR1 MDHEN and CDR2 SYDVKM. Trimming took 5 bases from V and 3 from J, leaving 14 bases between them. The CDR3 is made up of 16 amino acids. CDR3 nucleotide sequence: TGTGCCAGCAGTGGGGGCCTGGGAGTCTATAATTCACCCCTCCACTTT. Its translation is CASSGGLGVYNSPLHF. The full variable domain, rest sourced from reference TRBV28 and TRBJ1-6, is DVKVTQSSRYLVKRTGEKVFLECVQDMDHENMFWYRQDPGLGLRLIYFSYDVKMKEKGDIPEGYSVSREKKERFSLILESASTNQTSMYLCASSGGLGVYNSPLHFGNGTRLTVT.

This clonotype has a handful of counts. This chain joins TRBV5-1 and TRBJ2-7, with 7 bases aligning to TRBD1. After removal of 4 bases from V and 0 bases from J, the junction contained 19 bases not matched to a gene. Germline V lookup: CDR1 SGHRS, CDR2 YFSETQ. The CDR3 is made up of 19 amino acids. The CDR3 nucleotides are TGCGCCAGCAGCCCAACTGGGCCCGGGACAGATTACTACTCCTACGAGCAGTACTTC. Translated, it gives CASSPTGPGTDYYSYEQYF.

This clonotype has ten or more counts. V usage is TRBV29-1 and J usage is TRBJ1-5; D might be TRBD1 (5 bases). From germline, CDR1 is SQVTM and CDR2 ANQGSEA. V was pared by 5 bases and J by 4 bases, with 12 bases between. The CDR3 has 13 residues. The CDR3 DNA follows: TGCAGCGTTCGGGGTGGGGCTAATCAGCCCCAGCATTTT. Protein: CSVRGGANQPQHF.

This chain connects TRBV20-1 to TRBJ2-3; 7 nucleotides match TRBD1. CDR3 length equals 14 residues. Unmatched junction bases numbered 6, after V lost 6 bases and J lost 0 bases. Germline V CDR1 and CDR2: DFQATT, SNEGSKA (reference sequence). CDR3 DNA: TGCAGTGCCCCTCGACAGGGAAGCACAGATACGCAGTATTTT. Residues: CSAPRQGSTDTQYF.

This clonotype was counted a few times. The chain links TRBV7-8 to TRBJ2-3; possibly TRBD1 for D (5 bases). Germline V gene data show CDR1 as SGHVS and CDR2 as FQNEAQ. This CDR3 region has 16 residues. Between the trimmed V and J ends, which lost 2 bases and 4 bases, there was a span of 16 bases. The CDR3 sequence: CASSLFDPGASDTQYF. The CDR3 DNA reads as TGTGCCAGCAGCTTATTTGACCCTGGGGCCTCAGATACGCAGTATTTT. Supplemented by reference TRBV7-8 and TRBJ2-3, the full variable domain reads GAGVSQSPRYKVAKRGQDVALRCDPISGHVSLFWYQQALGQGPEFLTYFQNEAQLDKSGLPSDRFFAERPEGSVSTLKIQRTQQEDSAVYLCASSLFDPGASDTQYFGPGTRLTVL.

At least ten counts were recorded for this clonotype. The CDR3 sequence: CASSSVTTVANEKLFF. Written as DNA, the CDR3 is TGTGCCAGCAGCTCCGTAACGACAGTCGCTAATGAAAAACTGTTTTTT. V is TRBV28 and J is TRBJ1-4; perhaps TRBD1 as D (5 bases). Trimming shortened V by 6 bases and J by 3 bases, and 17 bases separated the two germline ends. The germline V gene has CDR1 MDHEN and CDR2 SYDVKM. This CDR3 region has 16 residues.

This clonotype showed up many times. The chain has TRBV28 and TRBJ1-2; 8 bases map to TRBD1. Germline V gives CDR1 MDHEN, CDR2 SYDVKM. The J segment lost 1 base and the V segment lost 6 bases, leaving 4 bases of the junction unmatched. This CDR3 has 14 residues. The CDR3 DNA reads TGTGCCAGCAGCCTGGACAGGGATAACTATGGCTACACCTTC. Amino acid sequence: CASSLDRDNYGYTF.

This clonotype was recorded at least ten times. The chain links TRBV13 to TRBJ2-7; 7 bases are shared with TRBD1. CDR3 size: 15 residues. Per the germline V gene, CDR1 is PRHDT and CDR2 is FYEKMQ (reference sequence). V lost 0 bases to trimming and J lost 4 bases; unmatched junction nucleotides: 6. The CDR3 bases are TGTGCCAGCAGCTTAGGTACGGGACAGACGTACGAGCAGTACTTC. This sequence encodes CASSLGTGQTYEQYF.

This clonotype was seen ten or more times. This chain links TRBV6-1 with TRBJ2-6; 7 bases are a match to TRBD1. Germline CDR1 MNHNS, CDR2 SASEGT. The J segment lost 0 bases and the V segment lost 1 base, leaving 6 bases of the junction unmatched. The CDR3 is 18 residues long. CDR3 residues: CASSEGTGAYSGANVLTF. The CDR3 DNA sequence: TGTGCCAGCAGTGAAGGGACAGGAGCCTACTCTGGGGCCAACGTCCTGACTTTC.

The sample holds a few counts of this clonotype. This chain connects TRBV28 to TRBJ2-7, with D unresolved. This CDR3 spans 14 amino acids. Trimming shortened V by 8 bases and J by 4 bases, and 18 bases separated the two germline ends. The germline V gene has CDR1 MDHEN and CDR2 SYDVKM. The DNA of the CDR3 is TGTGCCAGCGTACGGACGGGTTCGGGTTACGAGCAGTACTTC. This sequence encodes CASVRTGSGYEQYF.

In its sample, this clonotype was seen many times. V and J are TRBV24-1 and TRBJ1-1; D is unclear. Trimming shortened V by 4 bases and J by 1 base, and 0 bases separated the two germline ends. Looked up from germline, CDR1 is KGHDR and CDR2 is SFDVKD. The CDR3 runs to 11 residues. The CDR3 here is CATSENTEAFF. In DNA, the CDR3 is TGTGCCACCAGTGAGAACACTGAAGCTTTCTTT.

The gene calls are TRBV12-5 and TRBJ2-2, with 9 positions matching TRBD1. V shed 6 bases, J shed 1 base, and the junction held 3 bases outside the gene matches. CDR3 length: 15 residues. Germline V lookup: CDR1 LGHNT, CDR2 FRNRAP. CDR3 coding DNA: TGTGCTAGTGGCAAGGGACAGGGGAACACCGGGGAGCTGTTTTTT. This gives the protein CASGKGQGNTGELFF.

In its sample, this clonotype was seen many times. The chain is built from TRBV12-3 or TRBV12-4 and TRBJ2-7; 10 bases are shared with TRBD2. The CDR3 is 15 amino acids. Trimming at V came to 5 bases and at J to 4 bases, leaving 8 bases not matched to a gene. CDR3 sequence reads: CASSPRASGSYEQYF. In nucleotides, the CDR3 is TGTGCCAGCAGTCCGCGGGCTAGCGGGAGTTACGAGCAGTACTTC.

The chain's CDR3 is CASSLGQGQGATGYTF. The CDR3 DNA reads TGTGCCAGCAGCTTAGGCCAGGGACAGGGGGCGACTGGCTACACCTTC. V gene TRBV13 combines with J gene TRBJ1-2, with TRBD1 matching over 12 bases. The CDR3 has 16 amino acids. The germline V gene has CDR1 PRHDT and CDR2 FYEKMQ (reference sequence). Trimming took 0 bases from V and 7 from J; bases not matched to a gene: 6.